This note documents a single T cell receptor (beta chain) sequence. The sample belongs to a study of blood T cell repertoires in COVID-19. Background on the study: The United States, Italy and Spain supplied acute and convalescent COVID-19 samples. Sample material is recorded as cDNA or gDNA derived from T cells, B-cell-depleted T cells, or PBMCs.

Germline loops: CDR1 LNHDA, CDR2 SQIVND (reference sequence). Deletions cut 8 bases from V and 4 bases from J, with 24 bases between. The CDR3 has 17 amino acids. As processed by the authors: Reference gene primer amplification gave estimated nucleated cell counts. Produced via immunoSEQ multiplex PCR; TCRdb's table is partial and in-frame only. The V and J calls and the clone size are those of that table, but D and trimming were determined from the DNA. The sample contains about 130,000 clones, less than 85% of which appear only once. The receptor comes from a woman in her sixties with acute or convalescent COVID-19. The chain couples TRBV19 to TRBJ1-5; D possibly corresponds to TRBD1 (5 bases). Sequenced: peripheral blood. This CDR3 reads CASQNRGTALLNQPQHF. In DNA form, the CDR3 reads TGTGCCAGTCAAAATCGCGGGACGGCACTACTGAATCAGCCCCAGCATTTT.